The clone carrying this T cell receptor (beta chain) was counted a few times. Losses at the gene ends were 8 bases for V and 2 bases for J; bases not matched to a gene: 3. The length of the CDR3 is 14 residues. Germline values: CDR1 SNHLY, CDR2 FYNNEI. This sample is part of a study of cytomegalovirus exposure and HLA in healthy donors. The PCR was carried out with 60 Vbeta primers and 13 Jbeta primers. Clones were sequenced by immunoSEQ multiplex PCR, and TCRdb holds only the in-frame ones, with some missing. The table records 100,000 or so clones, less than 80% of them present only once. V usage is TRBV2 and J usage is TRBJ2-3; 11 nucleotides agree with TRBD2. The sequenced sample consisted of PBMCs. The clonotype was recovered from a man aged 25-45 years in good health and CMV-seropositive. CDR3 bases: TGTGCCAGCCGACTAGCGGGGAACACAGATACGCAGTATTTT. Its translation: CASRLAGNTDTQYF.